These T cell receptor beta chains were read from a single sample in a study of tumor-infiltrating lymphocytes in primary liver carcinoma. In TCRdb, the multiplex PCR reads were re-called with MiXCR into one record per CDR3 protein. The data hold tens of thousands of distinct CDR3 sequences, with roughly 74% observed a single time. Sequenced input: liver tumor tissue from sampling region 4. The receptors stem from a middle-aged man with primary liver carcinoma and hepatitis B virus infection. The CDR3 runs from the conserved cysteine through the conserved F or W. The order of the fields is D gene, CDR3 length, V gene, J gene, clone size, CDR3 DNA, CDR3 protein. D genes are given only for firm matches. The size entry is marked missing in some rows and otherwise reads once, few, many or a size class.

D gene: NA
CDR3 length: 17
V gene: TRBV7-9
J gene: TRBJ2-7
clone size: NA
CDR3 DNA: TGTGTCAGCAGCTTAGGGTCCGGGAGTAGCGGATGCTACGAGCAGTACTTC
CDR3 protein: CVSSLGSGSSGCYEQYF

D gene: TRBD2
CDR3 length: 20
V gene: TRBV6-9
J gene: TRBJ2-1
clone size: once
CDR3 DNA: TGTGCCAGCAGTTATTACGCGGGAGGGCCCGATCGGAGTTCCTGCAATGAGCAGTTCTTC
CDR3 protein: CASSYYAGGPDRSSCNEQFF

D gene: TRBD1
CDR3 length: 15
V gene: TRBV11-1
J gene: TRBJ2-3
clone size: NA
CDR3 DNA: TGTGCCAGCAGCACTAGACAGGGATCAACAGATACGCAGTATTTT
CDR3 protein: CASSTRQGSTDTQYF

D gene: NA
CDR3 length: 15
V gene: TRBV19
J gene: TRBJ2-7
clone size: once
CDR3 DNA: TGTGCCAGTAATGTCGATAACAGGGTCGGAGACGAGCAGTACTTC
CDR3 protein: CASNVDNRVGDEQYF

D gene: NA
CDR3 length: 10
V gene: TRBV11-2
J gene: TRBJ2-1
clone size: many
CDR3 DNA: TGTGCCAGCAGCAACAATGAGCAGTTCTTC
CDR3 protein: CASSNNEQFF

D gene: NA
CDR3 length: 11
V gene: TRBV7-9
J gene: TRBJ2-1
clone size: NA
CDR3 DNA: TGTGCCAGCAACTCTTACAATGTGCAGTTCTTC
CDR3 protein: CASNSYNVQFF

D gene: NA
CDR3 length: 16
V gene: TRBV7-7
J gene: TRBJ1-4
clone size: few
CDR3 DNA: TGTGCCAGCAGCTCAAACAAGGGTCCCACTAATGAAAAACTGTTTTTT
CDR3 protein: CASSSNKGPTNEKLFF

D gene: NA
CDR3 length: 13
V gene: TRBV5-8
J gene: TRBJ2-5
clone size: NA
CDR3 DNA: TGTGCCAGTTTAGGGCAGAACCAAGAGACCCAGCACTTC
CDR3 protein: CASLGQNQETQHF

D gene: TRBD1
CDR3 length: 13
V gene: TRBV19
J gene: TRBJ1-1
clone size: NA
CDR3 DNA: TGTGCCAGTCAGGGGGCCGCTTTCAATGAAGCTCTCTTT
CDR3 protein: CASQGAAFNEALF

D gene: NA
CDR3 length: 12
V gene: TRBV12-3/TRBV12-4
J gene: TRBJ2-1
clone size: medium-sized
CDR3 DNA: TGTGCCAGCAGCCCACTAGGCAATGAGCAGTTCTTC
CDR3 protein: CASSPLGNEQFF

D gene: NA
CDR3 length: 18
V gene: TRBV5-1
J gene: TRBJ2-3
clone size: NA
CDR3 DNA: TGCGCCAGCAGCTTTGGACTCCGACTGGAAACCCTAAGAGATATGCAGTATTTT
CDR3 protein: CASSFGLRLETLRDMQYF

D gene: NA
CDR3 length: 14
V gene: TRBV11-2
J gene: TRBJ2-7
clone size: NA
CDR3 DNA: TGTGCCAACAGCGCTAACAGGAACTCCTACGTGCAGTACTTC
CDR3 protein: CANSANRNSYVQYF

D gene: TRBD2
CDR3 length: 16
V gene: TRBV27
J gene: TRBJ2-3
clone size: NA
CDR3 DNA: TGTGCCAGCAGTTTACGGAGCGGGAGAGATACAGATACGCAGTATTTT
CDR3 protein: CASSLRSGRDTDTQYF

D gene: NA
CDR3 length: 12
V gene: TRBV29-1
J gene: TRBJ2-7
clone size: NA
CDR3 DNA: TGTAGCGTCCTTACTAGTTCCCACGGGCAGTATTTC
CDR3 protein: CSVLTSSHGQYF

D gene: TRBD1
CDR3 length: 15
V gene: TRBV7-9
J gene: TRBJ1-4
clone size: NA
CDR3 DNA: TGTGTCAGCAGCTTCGACCGGGACAGTAATGAAAAACTGTTTTTT
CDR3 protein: CVSSFDRDSNEKLFF

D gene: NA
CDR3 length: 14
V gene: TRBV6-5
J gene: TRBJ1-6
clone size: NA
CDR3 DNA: TGTGCCCGATCATGGACAGCCACTAATTCACCCCTCCACTTT
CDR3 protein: CARSWTATNSPLHF

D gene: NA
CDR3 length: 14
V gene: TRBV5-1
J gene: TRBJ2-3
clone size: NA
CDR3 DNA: TGCGCTAGCAGCTTGGGACAAAACACAGATACGCAGTATTTT
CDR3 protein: CASSLGQNTDTQYF

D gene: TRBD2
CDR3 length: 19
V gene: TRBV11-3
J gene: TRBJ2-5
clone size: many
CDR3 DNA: TGTGCCAGCAGCTCCCTAGGGGCCCTGGCGGGGGGCCAGGAAGAGACCCAGTACTTC
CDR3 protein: CASSSLGALAGGQEETQYF

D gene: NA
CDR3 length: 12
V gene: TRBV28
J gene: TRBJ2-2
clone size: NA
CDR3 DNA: TGTGCCAGCGACATGGCAACCGGGGAGCTGTTTTTT
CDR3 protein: CASDMATGELFF

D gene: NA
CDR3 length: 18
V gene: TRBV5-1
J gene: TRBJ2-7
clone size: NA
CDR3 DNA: TGCGCCAGCAGCTTCAGGACTAACGTAACTGGGGGAAGCTACGAGCCGTACTTC
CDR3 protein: CASSFRTNVTGGSYEPYF

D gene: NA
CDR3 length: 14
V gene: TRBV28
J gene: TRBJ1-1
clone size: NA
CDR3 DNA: TGTGCCAGCAACATCCTCAGGGGAGGAACTGAAGCTATCTTT
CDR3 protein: CASNILRGGTEAIF

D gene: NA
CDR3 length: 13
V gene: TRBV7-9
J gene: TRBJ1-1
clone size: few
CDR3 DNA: TGTGCCAGCTGCTTATCCGCGAACACTGAAGCCTTCTTT
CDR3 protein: CASCLSANTEAFF

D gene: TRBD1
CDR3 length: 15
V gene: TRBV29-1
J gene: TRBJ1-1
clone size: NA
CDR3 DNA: TGCAGCGTTGTAGGGGGCTGGGGGATGAACACTGAAGCTAGCTTT
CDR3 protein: CSVVGGWGMNTEASF

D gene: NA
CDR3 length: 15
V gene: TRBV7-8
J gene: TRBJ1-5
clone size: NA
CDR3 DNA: TGTGTCAGCAGCTTAGGGACATGGGAGAATCAGTCCCAGCATTTT
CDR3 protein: CVSSLGTWENQSQHF

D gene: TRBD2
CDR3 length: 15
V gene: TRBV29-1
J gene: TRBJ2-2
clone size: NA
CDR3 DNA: TGCAGCGTTGAGACTAGCGCGGTGAGCACCGGGGAGCTGTTTTTT
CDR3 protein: CSVETSAVSTGELFF

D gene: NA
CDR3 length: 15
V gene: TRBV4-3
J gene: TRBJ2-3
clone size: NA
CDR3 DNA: TGCGCCAGCAGCCGCCGGCAGGGGGGAACAGATACGCTGTATTTT
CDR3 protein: CASSRRQGGTDTLYF

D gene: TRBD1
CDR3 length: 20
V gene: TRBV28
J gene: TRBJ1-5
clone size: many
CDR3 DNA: TGTGCCAGCAGAGAAGACAGGGCCGCCCATAGCCTCACCTCCAAGTGGACCCAGCATTTT
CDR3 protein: CASREDRAAHSLTSKWTQHF

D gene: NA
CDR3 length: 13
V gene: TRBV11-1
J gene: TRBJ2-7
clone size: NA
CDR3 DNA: TGTGCCGGAAGGGGGAAGCGATCCTACGAGGAGTACTTC
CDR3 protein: CAGRGKRSYEEYF

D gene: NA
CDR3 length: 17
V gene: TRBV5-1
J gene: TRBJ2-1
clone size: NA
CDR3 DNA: TGCGCCAGCAGCTTGGATATAGCGGTGGGCTCATACAATGAGCAGTTCTTC
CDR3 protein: CASSLDIAVGSYNEQFF

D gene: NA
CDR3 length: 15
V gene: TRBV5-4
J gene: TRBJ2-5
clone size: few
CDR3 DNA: TGTGCCCGCAGCCTTTCCGGGGCTAGCTTTGAGACCCAGTACTTC
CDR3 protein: CARSLSGASFETQYF

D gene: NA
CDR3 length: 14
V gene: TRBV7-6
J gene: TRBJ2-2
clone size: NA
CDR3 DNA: TGTGCCAGCAGCCTTAGCGTGACGGTCGGGGACCTGTTTTTT
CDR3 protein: CASSLSVTVGDLFF

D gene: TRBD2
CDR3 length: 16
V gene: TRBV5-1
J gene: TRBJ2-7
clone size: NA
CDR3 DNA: TGCGGCAGCAGCTTGGCCGGAGCGGGAGGCATCTACGAGCAGTACTTC
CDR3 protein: CGSSLAGAGGIYEQYF

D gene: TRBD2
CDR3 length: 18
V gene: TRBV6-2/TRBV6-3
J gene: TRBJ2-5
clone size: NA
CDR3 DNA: TGTGCCAGCAGCCCTACCCGTCCGACTAGCGGGAGGAGGGAGACCCAGTACTTC
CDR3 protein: CASSPTRPTSGRRETQYF

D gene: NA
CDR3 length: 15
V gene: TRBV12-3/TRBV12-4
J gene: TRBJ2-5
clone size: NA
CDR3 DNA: TGTGCCAGCTCTAACGGAGGAGTCAGCCAAGAGACCCAGTACTTC
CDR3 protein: CASSNGGVSQETQYF

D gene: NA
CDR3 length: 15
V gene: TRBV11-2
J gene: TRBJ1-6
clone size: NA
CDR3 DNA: TGTGCCAGCAGCCAGGGAAAGGGAATGAATTCACCCCTCCACTTT
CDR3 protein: CASSQGKGMNSPLHF

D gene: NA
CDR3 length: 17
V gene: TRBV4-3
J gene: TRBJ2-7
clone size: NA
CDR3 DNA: TGCGCCAGCAGGCAAGAAGCACCCGGTATAGGGCGGTACGAGCAGTACTTC
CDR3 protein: CASRQEAPGIGRYEQYF

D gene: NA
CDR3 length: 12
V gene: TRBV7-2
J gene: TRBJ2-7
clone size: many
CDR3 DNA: TGTGCCAGCAGTTTTAGCAGTCGCGAGCAGTACTTC
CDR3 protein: CASSFSSREQYF

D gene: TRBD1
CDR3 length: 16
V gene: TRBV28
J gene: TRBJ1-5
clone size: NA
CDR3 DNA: TGTGCCATCAGTATCGGTAGACAGGGGAGCAATCAGCCCCAGCATTTT
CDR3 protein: CAISIGRQGSNQPQHF

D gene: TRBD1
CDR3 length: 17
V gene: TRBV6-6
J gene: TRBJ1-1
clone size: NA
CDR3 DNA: TGTGCCAGCAGCTCCTCCCCGGGACAGGGTGGGCGGACTGAAGCTTTCTTT
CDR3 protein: CASSSSPGQGGRTEAFF

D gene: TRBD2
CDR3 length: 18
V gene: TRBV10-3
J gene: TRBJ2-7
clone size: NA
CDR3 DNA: TGTGCCATCAGGGCTCCCCCCGGGACTAGCCTTACGTCCTGTGAGCAGTACTTC
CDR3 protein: CAIRAPPGTSLTSCEQYF

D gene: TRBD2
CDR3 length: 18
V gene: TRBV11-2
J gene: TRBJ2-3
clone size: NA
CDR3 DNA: TGTGCCAGCAGCGAGGCCCCACAGAGACTAGCGGTCACATGTACACAGTATTTT
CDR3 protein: CASSEAPQRLAVTCTQYF

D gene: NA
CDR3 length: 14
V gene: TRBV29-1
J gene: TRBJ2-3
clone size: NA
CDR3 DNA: TGCAGTACTGAGGGTAGTGGGAGTGCAGATACGCAGTATTTT
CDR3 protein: CSTEGSGSADTQYF

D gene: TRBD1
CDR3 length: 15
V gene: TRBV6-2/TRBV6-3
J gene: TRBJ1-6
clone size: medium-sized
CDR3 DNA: TGTGCCAGCAGTTACCTCGGGACAGTTGACTCACCCCTCCACTTT
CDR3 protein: CASSYLGTVDSPLHF

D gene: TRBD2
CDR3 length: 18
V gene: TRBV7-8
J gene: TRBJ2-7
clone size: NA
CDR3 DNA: TGTGCCAGCAGTCTTCGGACTAGCGGGAGTATGAGCTCCTACGAGCAGTACTTC
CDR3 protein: CASSLRTSGSMSSYEQYF

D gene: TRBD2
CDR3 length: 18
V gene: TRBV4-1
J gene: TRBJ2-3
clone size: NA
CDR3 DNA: TGCGCCATCAGCCTTCGGGTCGCTAGCGGGGGAAGCACAGATACGCTGTATTTT
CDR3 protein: CAISLRVASGGSTDTLYF

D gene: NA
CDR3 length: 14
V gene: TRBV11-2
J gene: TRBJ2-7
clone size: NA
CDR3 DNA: TGTGCCAGCAGCTCTAACAGGAACCCTTACGAGCAGCACTTC
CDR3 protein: CASSSNRNPYEQHF

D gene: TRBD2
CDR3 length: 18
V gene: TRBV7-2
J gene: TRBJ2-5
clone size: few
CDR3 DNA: TGTGCCAGCAGCTCTCCTTCCGGGACTAGCGGGATTCAAGAGACCCAGTACTTC
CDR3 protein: CASSSPSGTSGIQETQYF

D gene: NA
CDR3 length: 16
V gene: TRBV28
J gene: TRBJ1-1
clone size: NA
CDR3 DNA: TGTGCCAGCAGCACTCCAGGGAGCGCTAGGAACACTGAAGCTTTCTTT
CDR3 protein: CASSTPGSARNTEAFF

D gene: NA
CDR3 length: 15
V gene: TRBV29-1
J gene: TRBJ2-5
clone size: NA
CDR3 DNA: TGCAGCGTTGAACCCAACTGGGGGCGGCAAGAGACCCAGTACTTC
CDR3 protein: CSVEPNWGRQETQYF

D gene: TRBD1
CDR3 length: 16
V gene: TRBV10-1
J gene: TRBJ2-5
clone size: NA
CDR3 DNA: TGCGCAAGCAGTGAGTCGACGGGGACAGGAAAAGAGACCCTGTACTTC
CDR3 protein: CASSESTGTGKETLYF

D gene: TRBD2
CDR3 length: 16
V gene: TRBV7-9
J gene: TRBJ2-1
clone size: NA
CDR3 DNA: TGTGCCAGCAGCTTAGTCACTAGCGGGAGAAATAATAAGCAGTTCTTC
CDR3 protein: CASSLVTSGRNNKQFF

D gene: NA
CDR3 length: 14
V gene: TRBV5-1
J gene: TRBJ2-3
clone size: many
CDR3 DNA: TGCGCCAGCAGCTTCGGACCGGACACAGATACGCAGTATTTT
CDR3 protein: CASSFGPDTDTQYF

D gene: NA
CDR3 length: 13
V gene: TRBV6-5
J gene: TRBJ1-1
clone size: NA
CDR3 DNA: TGTGTCAGCAGTTACATGAGGGGCAATGAAGCTTTCTTT
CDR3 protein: CVSSYMRGNEAFF

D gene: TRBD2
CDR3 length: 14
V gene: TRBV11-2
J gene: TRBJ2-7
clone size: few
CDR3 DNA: TGTGCCAGCAGCTTACTAGCGGGAGGCTACGAGCAGTACTTC
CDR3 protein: CASSLLAGGYEQYF

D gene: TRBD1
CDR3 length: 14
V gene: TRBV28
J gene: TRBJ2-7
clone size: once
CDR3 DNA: TGTACCAGCAGCCCACCGGGACAGTCCTACGAGCAGTACTTC
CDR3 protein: CTSSPPGQSYEQYF

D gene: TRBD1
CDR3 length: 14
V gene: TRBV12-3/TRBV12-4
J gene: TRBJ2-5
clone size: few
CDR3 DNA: TGTATCAGTGCTCAGGGACAGTCCCAAGAGACCCAGTACTTC
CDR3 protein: CISAQGQSQETQYF

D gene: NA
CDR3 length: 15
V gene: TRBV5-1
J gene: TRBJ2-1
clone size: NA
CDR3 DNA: TGCGCCATCAGCTCTCAGGGGGACTCCTACAATAAGCAGTTCTTC
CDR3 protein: CAISSQGDSYNKQFF

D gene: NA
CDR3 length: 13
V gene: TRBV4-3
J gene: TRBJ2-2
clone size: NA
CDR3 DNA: TGCACCAGCAGCCAAGATTGGTACGGGGAGCTGCCTTTT
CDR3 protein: CTSSQDWYGELPF

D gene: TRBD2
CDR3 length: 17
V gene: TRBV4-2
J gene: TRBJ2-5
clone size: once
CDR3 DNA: TGTGCCAGCAACCCTAGGGCTCTAGCGGTAGGGCCGGCGACCCAGTACTTC
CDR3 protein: CASNPRALAVGPATQYF

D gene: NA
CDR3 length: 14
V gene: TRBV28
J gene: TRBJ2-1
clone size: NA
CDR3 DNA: TGTGCCAGCCGAGGAGGAGGGGGAGCTAATGAGCAGTTCTTC
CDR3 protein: CASRGGGGANEQFF